This TCR beta chain was recorded in a study of graft-versus-host responses after intestinal transplantation. Study-wide context: Those transplanted obtained multivisceral, liver-intestinal, or isolated intestinal grafts. Anti-thymocyte globulin was used for induction in all recipients, who then took tacrolimus and steroids for roughly three years.

Trimming cost V 8 bases and J 8 bases, with 12 bases left between them. CDR1 is SGHAT, CDR2 FQNNGV, per germline. The CDR3 runs to 11 residues. Responders (approximately 200,000, CFSE-labeled) met approximately 200,000 stimulators that were irradiated and violet-dye-labeled. This clone appeared a few times. Measured with immunoSEQ multiplex PCR; TCRdb has only the in-frame clones, and not every one. The sample has 10,000 to 15,000 clones, about 31% seen once. The study, taken as a whole, reports: Allografts of one patient group, those with graft-donor T cell macrochimerism, had high graft-versus-host to host-versus-graft clonal ratios.

The material sequenced was alloreactive CD8+ T cells from a mixed lymphocyte reaction culture, taken before intestinal transplant. The subset is: CFSE-low proliferating T cells sorted from roughly six-day pre-transplant mixed lymphocyte reaction (GvH or HvG direction). This receptor was taken from a human patient who received an intestinal transplant. The J gene is TRBJ1-2, the V gene TRBV11-2, with D possibly being TRBD1 (6 bases). DNA for the CDR3: TGTGCCAGCGAAGGGCAGGGGGGCTACACCTTC. Translating gives CASEGQGGYTF.